These 20 T cell receptor beta chains were sequenced from one sample in a study of blood T cell repertoires in COVID-19. Libraries were prepared by immunoSEQ multiplex PCR; TCRdb keeps only in-frame clonotypes and omits some of them. The top ten hold 9% of the sample, which has around 47,000 clones, roughly 89% seen once. The sample consisted of peripheral blood. These receptors were taken from an elderly man with active or convalescent COVID-19.

V and J are TRBV5-1 and TRBJ2-7; 12 nucleotides align to TRBD2. Germline V lookup: CDR1 SGHRS, CDR2 YFSETQ. V trimming: 2 bases; J trimming: 0 bases; junction bases outside the gene matches: 3. This CDR3 contains 16 residues. The CDR3 here is CASSLSTSGSSYEQYF. CDR3 DNA sequence: TGCGCCAGCAGCTTATCGACTAGCGGGAGCTCCTACGAGCAGTACTTC.

This clone was observed once. The chain carries TRBV9 and TRBJ1-3, with D possibly being TRBD1 (5 bases). Trimming took 0 bases from V and 0 from J, leaving 10 bases between them. CDR3 length: 16 amino acids. Looked up from germline, CDR1 is SGDLS and CDR2 is YYNGEE. CDR3 in DNA: TGTGCCAGCAGCGTAGCTACGGGGGGCTCTGGAAACACCATATATTTT. This gives the protein CASSVATGGSGNTIYF.

Here the CDR3 reads CASSPRAFGRGRANTGELFF. CDR3 coding DNA: TGCGCCAGCAGCCCCAGGGCGTTCGGCAGGGGGCGCGCGAACACCGGGGAGCTGTTTTTT. V is TRBV5-1 and J is TRBJ2-2, with 8 bases lining up with TRBD1. Unmatched junction bases numbered 17, after V lost 4 bases and J lost 0 bases. CDR1 SGHRS and CDR2 YFSETQ come from the germline V gene. CDR3 length equals 20 residues.

This clone was found a few times. The chain is built from TRBV29-1 and TRBJ2-6; D may be TRBD1 (5 bases). The V gene lost 0 bases and the J gene lost 4 bases, with 10 bases spanning the gap. The CDR3 is made up of 15 amino acids. CDR1 is SQVTM and CDR2 is ANQGSEA in the germline V gene. The CDR3 nucleotides read TGCAGCGTTGAAGAAGGGGTCGCCGGGGCCAACGTCCTGACTTTC. Its protein is CSVEEGVAGANVLTF.

This clone was observed a few times. V gene TRBV7-9 combines with J gene TRBJ2-7; D is perhaps TRBD2 (5 bases). The CDR3 is 12 residues long. Trimming shortened V by 4 bases and J by 9 bases, and 13 bases separated the two germline ends. CDR1 and CDR2 (germline): SEHNR, FQNEAQ (reference sequence). The CDR3 coding sequence is TGTGCCAGCAGCTCCGAGGGTCTCGGGCAGTACTTC. This codes for CASSSEGLGQYF.

The table lists this clone with a count of one. CDR3 protein: CAISPSTSGGNTDTQYF. Written as DNA, the CDR3 is TGTGCCATCAGTCCCTCGACTAGCGGAGGGAACACAGATACGCAGTATTTT. The rearrangement uses TRBV10-3 and TRBJ2-3; 9 bases line up with TRBD2. Germline-derived CDR1 and CDR2 are ENHRY and SYGVKD. V was pared by 5 bases and J by 2 bases, with 11 bases of the junction left unmatched. The CDR3 covers 17 residues.

The chain combines TRBV2 with TRBJ2-7; D is perhaps TRBD1 (6 bases). The CDR3 spans 13 residues. From germline, CDR1 is SNHLY and CDR2 FYNNEI. The V and J ends lost 4 bases and 5 bases respectively, with 12 bases between them. The CDR3 region has the DNA TGTGCCAGCAGTGGGCTGCCAGGGGACGAGCAGTACTTC. Amino acid sequence: CASSGLPGDEQYF.

This chain connects TRBV5-4 to TRBJ2-5, with TRBD1 matching over 10 bases. The CDR3 loop spans 15 amino acids. Germline V gene sequence: CDR1 SGHNT, CDR2 YYREEE (reference sequence). The V gene end was trimmed by 4 bases and the J gene end by 4 bases; junction bases not matched to a gene: 7. In DNA form, the CDR3 reads TGTGCCAGCAGCCGACAGGGGGCTGGGGGAGAGACCCAGTACTTC. Residues: CASSRQGAGGETQYF.

This clone appeared once. The chain recombines TRBV5-4 with TRBJ2-6; 9 bases are shared with TRBD1. V was pared by 3 bases and J by 2 bases, with 6 bases of the junction left unmatched. The CDR3 is 17 amino acids. Germline CDR1 is SGHNT and CDR2 is YYREEE (reference sequence). The CDR3 loop is CASSSGTGFPGANVLTF. The CDR3 DNA is TGTGCCAGCAGCTCCGGGACAGGGTTCCCTGGGGCCAACGTCCTGACTTTC.

The chain uses TRBV5-6 and TRBJ2-5; tentative D call: TRBD1 (5 bases). V was pared by 4 bases and J by 5 bases, with 15 bases between. The CDR3 loop spans 14 amino acids. The germline V gene encodes CDR1 SGHDT and CDR2 YYEEEE. The CDR3 nucleotides are TGTGCCAGCAGCCCGACAGTTGGGCGGGAGACCCAGTACTTC. It is translated as CASSPTVGRETQYF.

This sequence joins TRBV19 and TRBJ1-6; 7 bases align to TRBD1. With V trimmed by 3 bases and J by 8 bases, 13 bases remained unmatched. From germline, CDR1 is LNHDA and CDR2 SQIVND (reference sequence). CDR3 size: 17 residues. The CDR3 nucleotides are TGTGCCAGTAGTATCGTCCAGGGGGACATTTTCGATTCACCCCTCCACTTT. It specifies CASSIVQGDIFDSPLHF. Together with reference TRBV19 and TRBJ1-6, the CDR3 gives the full variable domain: DGGITQSPKYLFRKEGQNVTLSCEQNLNHDAMYWYRQDPGQGLRLIYYSQIVNDFQKGDIAEGYSVSREKKESFPLTVTSAQKNPTAFYLCASSIVQGDIFDSPLHFGNGTRLTVT.

V and J are TRBV3-1 (or the pseudogene TRBV3-2) and TRBJ2-3; TRBD2 agrees at 13 bases. V was pared by 5 bases and J by 6 bases, with 5 bases of the junction left unmatched. Germline lookup yields CDR1 LGHDT and CDR2 YNNKEL (reference sequence). This CDR3 has 15 amino acids. CDR3 nucleotide sequence: TGTGCCAGCAGCACCCGACTAGCGGGAGGTGATACGCAGTATTTT. It specifies CASSTRLAGGDTQYF.

The gene calls are TRBV7-3 and TRBJ2-1, with 8 positions matching TRBD1. Germline CDR1 and CDR2: SGHTA and FQGTGA. V shed 8 bases and J 4 bases; nucleotides not matched to a gene: 4. The CDR3 runs 13 residues. The CDR3 nucleotides read TGTGCCAGCGGGACAGGTTTTTACAATGAGCAGTTCTTC. Amino acid sequence: CASGTGFYNEQFF.

The genes are TRBV6-6 and TRBJ2-7; 8 bases are shared with TRBD1. Germline CDR1 and CDR2: MNHNY and SVGAGI (reference sequence). The ends lost 7 bases at V and 7 bases at J; junction bases unmatched: 9. This CDR3 comprises 13 residues. CDR3 sequence: CASTDRGTREQYF. The CDR3 DNA is TGTGCCAGCACCGACAGGGGTACGAGAGAGCAGTACTTC.

This chain connects TRBV11-2 to TRBJ2-7, with 14 bases matching TRBD2. CDR3 length: 16 amino acids. V lost 5 bases, J lost 6 bases, and 9 bases stayed unmatched. The germline gives CDR1 SGHAT, CDR2 FQNNGV. Here the CDR3 reads CASSAPGTSGSREQYF. CDR3 DNA sequence: TGTGCCAGCAGCGCCCCCGGGACTAGCGGGAGTCGCGAGCAGTACTTC.

The chain recombines TRBV15 with TRBJ2-2; 11 positions agree with TRBD2. V trimming: 1 base; J trimming: 4 bases; junction bases outside the gene matches: 2. The CDR3 has 16 amino acids. The V gene's germline CDR1 is LNHNV and CDR2 YYDKDF (reference sequence). The CDR3 loop is CATSRGSGRATGELFF. As DNA, the CDR3 is TGTGCCACCAGCAGAGGTAGCGGGAGGGCCACCGGGGAGCTGTTTTTT.

The genes are TRBV9 and TRBJ2-1; 8 bases match TRBD1. The J segment lost 6 bases and the V segment lost 0 bases, leaving 5 bases of the junction unmatched. The germline V gene encodes CDR1 SGDLS and CDR2 YYNGEE. This CDR3 has 15 amino acids. The CDR3 loop reads CASSVEQGVFNEQFF. CDR3 bases: TGTGCCAGCAGCGTAGAACAGGGGGTTTTCAATGAGCAGTTCTTC. The whole variable domain, remainder taken from reference TRBV9 and TRBJ2-1, is DSGVTQTPKHLITATGQRVTLRCSPRSGDLSVYWYQQSLDQGLQFLIQYYNGEERAKGNILERFSAQQFPDLHSELNLSSLELGDSALYFCASSVEQGVFNEQFFGPGTRLTVL.

The chain links TRBV12-3 or TRBV12-4 to TRBJ1-2; D possibly corresponds to TRBD1 (5 bases). V shed 3 bases and J shed 6 bases, with 11 bases lying between them. The CDR3 runs to 13 residues. CDR3 protein: CASSLGWGHGYTF. The CDR3 bases are TGTGCCAGCAGTTTGGGATGGGGCCATGGCTACACCTTC.

The J gene is TRBJ2-2, the V gene TRBV7-2; 8 nucleotides match TRBD2. Germline V gene lookup returns CDR1 SGHTA and CDR2 FQGNSA. This CDR3 is 15 amino acids long. After removal of 8 bases from V and 0 bases from J, the junction contained 5 bases not matched to a gene. The CDR3: CASRASGPNTGELFF. As DNA, the CDR3 is TGTGCCAGCCGGGCTAGCGGGCCGAACACCGGGGAGCTGTTTTTT.

V gene TRBV10-1 combines with J gene TRBJ2-1; D is uncertain. Germline lookup yields CDR1 WNHNN and CDR2 SYGVQD (reference sequence). Trimming left V 2 bases short and J 2 bases short, with 10 bases between. CDR3 length: 15 residues. This CDR3 reads CASSESRRPYNEQFF. The CDR3 coding sequence is TGCGCCAGCAGTGAGAGTAGGCGGCCCTACAATGAGCAGTTCTTC.